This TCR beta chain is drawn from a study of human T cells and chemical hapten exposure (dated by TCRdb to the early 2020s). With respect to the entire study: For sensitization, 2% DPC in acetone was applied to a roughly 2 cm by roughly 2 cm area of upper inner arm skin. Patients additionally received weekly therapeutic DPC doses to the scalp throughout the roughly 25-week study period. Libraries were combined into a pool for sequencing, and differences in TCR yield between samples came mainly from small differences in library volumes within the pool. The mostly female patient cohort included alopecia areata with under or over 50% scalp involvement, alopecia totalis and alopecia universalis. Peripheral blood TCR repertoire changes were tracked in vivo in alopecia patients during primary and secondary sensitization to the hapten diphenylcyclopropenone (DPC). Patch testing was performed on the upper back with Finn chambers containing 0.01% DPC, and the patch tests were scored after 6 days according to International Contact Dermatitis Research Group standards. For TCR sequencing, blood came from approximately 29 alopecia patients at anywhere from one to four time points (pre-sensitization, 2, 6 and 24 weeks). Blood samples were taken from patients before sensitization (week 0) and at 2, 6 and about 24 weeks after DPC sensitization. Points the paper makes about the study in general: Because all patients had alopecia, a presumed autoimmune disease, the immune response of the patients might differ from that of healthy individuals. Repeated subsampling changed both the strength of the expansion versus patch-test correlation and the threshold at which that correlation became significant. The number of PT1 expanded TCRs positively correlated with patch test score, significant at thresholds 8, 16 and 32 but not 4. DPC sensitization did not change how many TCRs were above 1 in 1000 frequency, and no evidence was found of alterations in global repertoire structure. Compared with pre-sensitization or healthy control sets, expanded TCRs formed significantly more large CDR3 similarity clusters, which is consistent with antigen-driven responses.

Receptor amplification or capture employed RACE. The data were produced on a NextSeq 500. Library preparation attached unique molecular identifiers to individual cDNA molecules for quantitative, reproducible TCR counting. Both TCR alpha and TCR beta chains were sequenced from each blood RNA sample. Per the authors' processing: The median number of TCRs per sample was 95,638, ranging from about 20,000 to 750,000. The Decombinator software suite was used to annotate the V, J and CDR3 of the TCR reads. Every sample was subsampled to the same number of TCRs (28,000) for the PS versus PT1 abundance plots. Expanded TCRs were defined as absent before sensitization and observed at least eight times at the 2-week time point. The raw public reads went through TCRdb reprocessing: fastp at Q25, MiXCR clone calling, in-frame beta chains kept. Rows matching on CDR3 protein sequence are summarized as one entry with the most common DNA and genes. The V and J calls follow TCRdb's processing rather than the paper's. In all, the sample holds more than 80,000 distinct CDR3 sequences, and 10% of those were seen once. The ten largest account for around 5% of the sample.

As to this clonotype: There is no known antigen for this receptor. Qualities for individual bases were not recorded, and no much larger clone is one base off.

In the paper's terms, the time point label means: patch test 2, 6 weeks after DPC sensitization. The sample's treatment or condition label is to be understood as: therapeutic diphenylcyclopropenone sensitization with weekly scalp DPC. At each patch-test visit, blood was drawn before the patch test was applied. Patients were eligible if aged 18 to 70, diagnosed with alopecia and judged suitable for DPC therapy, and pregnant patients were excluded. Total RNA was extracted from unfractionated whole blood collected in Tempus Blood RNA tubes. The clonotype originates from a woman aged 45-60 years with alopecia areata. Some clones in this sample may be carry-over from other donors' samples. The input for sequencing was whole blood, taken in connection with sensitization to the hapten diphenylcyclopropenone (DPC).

The DNA sequence is as follows: TGTGCCATCAGTAAGGACAGTCCCCGGAATTCACCCCTCCACTTT. Its amino acids are CAISKDSPRNSPLHF. The chain uses TRBV10-3 and TRBJ1-6; TRBD1 is perhaps the D gene, given 6 matching bases. The germline V gene supplies CDR1 ENHRY and CDR2 SYGVKD. The CDR3 sequence holds 15 residues, the cysteine and phenylalanine included. Kept here is only the CDR3 DNA, which spans 45 bases and is read in frame from base 1. V loses 5 bases of germline sequence and J loses 7 bases, and the interval between the two ends is 15 bases.